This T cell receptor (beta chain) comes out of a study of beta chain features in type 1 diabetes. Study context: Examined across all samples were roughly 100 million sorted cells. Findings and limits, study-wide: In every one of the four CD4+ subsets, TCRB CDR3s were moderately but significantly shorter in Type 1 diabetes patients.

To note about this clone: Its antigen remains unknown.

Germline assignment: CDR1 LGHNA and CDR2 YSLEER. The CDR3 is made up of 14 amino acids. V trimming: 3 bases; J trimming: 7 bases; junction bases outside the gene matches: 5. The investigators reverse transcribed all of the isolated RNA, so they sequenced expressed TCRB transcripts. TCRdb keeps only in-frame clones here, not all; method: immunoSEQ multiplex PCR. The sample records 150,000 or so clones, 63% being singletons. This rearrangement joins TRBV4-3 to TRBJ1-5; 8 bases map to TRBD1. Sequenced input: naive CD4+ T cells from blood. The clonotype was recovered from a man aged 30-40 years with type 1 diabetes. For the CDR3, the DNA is TGCGCCAGCAGCCAGGAGGACAGGGCACAGCCCCAGCATTTT. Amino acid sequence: CASSQEDRAQPQHF.